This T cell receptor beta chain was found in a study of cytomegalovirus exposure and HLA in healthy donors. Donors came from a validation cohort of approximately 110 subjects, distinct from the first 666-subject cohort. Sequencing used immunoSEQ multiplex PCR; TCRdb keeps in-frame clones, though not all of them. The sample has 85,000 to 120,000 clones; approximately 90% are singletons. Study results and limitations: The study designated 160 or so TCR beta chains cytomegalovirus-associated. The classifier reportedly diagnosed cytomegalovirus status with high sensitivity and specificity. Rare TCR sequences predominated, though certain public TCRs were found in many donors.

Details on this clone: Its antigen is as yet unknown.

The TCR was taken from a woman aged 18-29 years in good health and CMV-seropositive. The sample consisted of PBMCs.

CDR3 loop: CASSNQESFNSPLHF. As DNA, the CDR3 is TGTGCCAGTAGTAACCAGGAAAGCTTTAATTCACCCCTCCACTTT. The chain links TRBV19 to TRBJ1-6; D remains unclear. V shed 4 bases and J shed 6 bases, with 13 bases lying between them. The germline gives CDR1 LNHDA, CDR2 SQIVND (reference sequence). This CDR3 is built from 15 residues.